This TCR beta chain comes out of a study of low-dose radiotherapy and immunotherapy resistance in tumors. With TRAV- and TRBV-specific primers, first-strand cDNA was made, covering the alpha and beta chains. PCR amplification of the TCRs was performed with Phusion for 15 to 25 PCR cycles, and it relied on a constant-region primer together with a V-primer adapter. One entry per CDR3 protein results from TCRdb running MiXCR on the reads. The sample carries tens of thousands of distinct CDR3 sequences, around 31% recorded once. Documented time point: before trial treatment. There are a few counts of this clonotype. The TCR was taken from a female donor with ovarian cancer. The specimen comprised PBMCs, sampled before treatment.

CDR3 nucleotides: TGTGCCTGGACCACCTTCTGGAAAGAGCGCGGCTACACCTTC. Translating it yields CAWTTFWKERGYTF. This rearrangement joins TRBV30 to TRBJ1-2; D ambiguous. The CDR3 loop spans 14 amino acids. Trimming removed 4 bases from V and 8 bases from J, with 20 bases in between. Germline loops: CDR1 GTSNPN, CDR2 SVGIG (reference sequence). Full variable domain (missing parts from reference TRBV30 and TRBJ1-2): SQTIHQWPATLVQPVGSPLSLECTVEGTSNPNLYWYRQAAGRGLQLLFYSVGIGQISSEVPQNLSASRPQDRQFILSSKKLLLSDSGFYLCAWTTFWKERGYTFGSGTRLTVV.